Shown below are 5 T cell receptor beta chains from a single sample sequenced in a study of cytomegalovirus exposure and HLA in healthy donors. This PCR relied on a set of 60 Vbeta primers and 13 Jbeta primers. The data were produced by immunoSEQ multiplex PCR, yet TCRdb's version contains in-frame clones alone and is incomplete. The sample carries 180,000 or so clones, 65% to 85% recorded once. Specimen: PBMCs. All receptors derive from a girl aged 10 to 17 in good health and CMV-seropositive.

This chain links TRBV30 with TRBJ1-5; D not resolved. Germline loops: CDR1 GTSNPN, CDR2 SVGIG (reference sequence). The CDR3 consists of 14 residues. V was shortened by 3 bases and J by 6 bases, with 15 bases between the two germline ends. CDR3: CAWSGNTGAQPQHF. The CDR3 DNA sequence: TGTGCCTGGAGCGGGAACACCGGAGCTCAGCCCCAGCATTTT.

The chain combines TRBV10-2 with TRBJ1-3; weak D call: TRBD1 (6 bases). The length of the CDR3 is 16 residues. Germline CDR1 WSHSY, CDR2 SAAADI. The V gene lost 6 bases and the J gene lost 4 bases, with 19 bases spanning the gap. CDR3 nucleotides: TGCGCCAGCAGAGAATTACAGGGATTTGGCGGAAACACCATATATTTT. Translated: CASRELQGFGGNTIYF.

The rearrangement uses TRBV5-6 and TRBJ2-6, with D possibly being TRBD2 (7 bases). From germline, CDR1 is SGHDT and CDR2 YYEEEE. The CDR3 consists of 16 residues. V dropped 4 bases and J dropped 2 bases, with 13 bases sitting between them. The CDR3 loop reads CASSGGGRAGANVLTF. The CDR3 DNA is TGTGCCAGCAGCGGGGGGGGCAGGGCTGGGGCCAACGTCCTGACTTTC.

This clone has only one observation. This same CDR3 is encoded by further DNA sequences in the sample. The chain is built from TRBV27 and TRBJ2-7; 8 bases line up with TRBD2. Per germline, CDR1 MNHEY and CDR2 SMNVEV (reference sequence). The CDR3 covers 14 residues. V trimming: 2 bases; J trimming: 1 base; junction bases outside the gene matches: 1. The CDR3 loop reads CASSLRGGSYEQYF. For the CDR3, the DNA is TGTGCCAGCAGTTTACGGGGGGGATCCTACGAGCAGTACTTC.

This clone was detected only once. V and J are TRBV29-1 and TRBJ2-1; 9 bases agree with TRBD2. Per the germline V gene, CDR1 is SQVTM and CDR2 is ANQGSEA. V was pared by 0 bases and J by 1 base, with 7 bases of the junction left unmatched. The CDR3 has 17 residues. The CDR3 loop reads CSVEDGASGISYNEQFF. CDR3 sequence (DNA): TGCAGCGTTGAAGATGGGGCTAGCGGGATATCCTACAATGAGCAGTTCTTC.